These 4 T cell receptor beta chains originate from one sample sequenced in a study of blood T cells in healthy people across ages (dated by TCRdb to about 2015). The library was built by means of 5' RACE. The reads were generated on an Illumina HiSeq 2500. A second PCR of about 7 to 12 cycles was run with a J-beta primer mix and a sample-barcoded 5' primer. The public reads were reprocessed in TCRdb via fastp at Q25 and MiXCR, keeping in-frame beta chains. Rows are combined by CDR3 protein, so each entry shows the most common genes and DNA. This sample gives around 1,500,000 distinct CDR3 sequences in total; 28% of them show up just once. The ten largest make up approximately 7.7% of the sample. Sequenced input: blood. The receptors were gathered from a woman in her 30s in good health.

This clonotype was found many times. The chain couples TRBV10-3 to TRBJ1-2, with unresolved D. Germline values: CDR1 ENHRY, CDR2 SYGVKD. The CDR3 runs 14 residues. The germline V and J ends were trimmed by 2 bases and 1 base, with 8 bases remaining between them. As DNA, the CDR3 is TGTGCCATCAGTGAGGGTGGGGTTAACTATGGCTACACCTTC. It translates to CAISEGGVNYGYTF.

In its sample, this clonotype was seen a few times. The rearrangement uses TRBV21-1 and TRBJ1-5; the D call TRBD1 from the table was never checked on the DNA. TRBV21-1 is a recognized pseudogene. The CDR3 sequence is 18 residues long. The CDR3 region is CASSKEVRTGGPYQPQHF. The CDR3 DNA reads as TGTGCCAGCAGCAAAGAAGTTAGGACAGGAGGTCCCTATCAGCCCCAGCATTTT.

Comment on this clonotype: At one of its ends the junction is not consistent with the germline gene, which may arise from a read error. The J gene is TRBJ2-6, the V gene TRBV3-1; the match to TRBD2 covers 10 bases. Germline V gene sequence: CDR1 LGHDT, CDR2 YNNKEL (reference sequence). The CDR3 sequence is 13 residues long. This CDR3 reads CAAGGAGTNVLTF. The CDR3 coding sequence is TGTGCAGCGGGAGGGGCTGGGACCAACGTCCTGACTTTC.

The sample holds many counts of this clonotype. V usage is TRBV10-1 and J usage is TRBJ2-5, with D unresolved. The J call may be mistaken, given a closer DNA end match to TRBJ2-7. Germline V CDR1 and CDR2: WNHNN, SYGVQD (reference sequence). This CDR3 spans 12 amino acids. CDR3 coding DNA: TGCGCCAGCAGTGAGTCGTCTCTCGAGCAGTACTTC. Translated: CASSESSLEQYF.